A selection of T cell receptor beta chains follows, all from one sample in a study of blood T cell repertoires in COVID-19. Here immunoSEQ multiplex PCR was the method, and the copy in TCRdb shows in-frame clones only, minus some. Of 150,000 to 250,000 clones listed, about 80% are singletons. Sequencing used PBMCs or T cells enriched from blood (not recorded which). Receptors originate from a man aged 40-49 years who had recovered from COVID-19. CDR3s include the opening cysteine and the closing phenylalanine or tryptophan. Fields, in order: J gene, clone size, V gene, D gene, CDR3 DNA, CDR3 protein. The D gene is left open where the match is weak. Clone size, where shown, is once, few, many, or a class for clones that have expanded.

j_call: TRBJ1-1
clone_size: .
v_call: TRBV15
d_call: .
cdr3_nt: TGTGCCACCAGCAGAGTATTTAGGGGGGGGAACACTGAAGCTTTCTTT
cdr3_aa: CATSRVFRGGNTEAFF

j_call: TRBJ1-1
clone_size: .
v_call: TRBV10-3
d_call: .
cdr3_nt: TGTGCCATCAGTGAGTCCGACAGCTCGAACACTGAAGCTTTCTTT
cdr3_aa: CAISESDSSNTEAFF

j_call: TRBJ2-1
clone_size: .
v_call: TRBV6-2/TRBV6-3
d_call: .
cdr3_nt: TGTGCCAGCAGTTACTTTGGGCCGGGACAAATCTACAATGAGCAGTTCTTC
cdr3_aa: CASSYFGPGQIYNEQFF

j_call: TRBJ2-1
clone_size: .
v_call: TRBV4-1
d_call: TRBD1
cdr3_nt: TGCGCCAGCAGCCAAGACCCGACAGGGGATGAGCAGTTCTTC
cdr3_aa: CASSQDPTGDEQFF

j_call: TRBJ1-2
clone_size: .
v_call: TRBV19
d_call: .
cdr3_nt: TGTGCCAGTAGTACCCCGTCCGGGGAAGATCCTTGGGCTAACTATGGCTACACCTTC
cdr3_aa: CASSTPSGEDPWANYGYTF

j_call: TRBJ2-1
clone_size: .
v_call: TRBV4-1
d_call: .
cdr3_nt: TGCGCCAGCAGCCAAGTGAGATTAAGCTCCTACAATGAGCAGTTCTTC
cdr3_aa: CASSQVRLSSYNEQFF

j_call: TRBJ1-2
clone_size: .
v_call: TRBV9
d_call: .
cdr3_nt: TGTGCCAGCAGCGTGGGGGGGAACTATGGCTACACCTTC
cdr3_aa: CASSVGGNYGYTF

j_call: TRBJ1-6
clone_size: few
v_call: TRBV5-6
d_call: .
cdr3_nt: TGTGCCAGCAGCTTTACAGGCCGTGCCTGGAATTCACCCCTCCACTTT
cdr3_aa: CASSFTGRAWNSPLHF

j_call: TRBJ2-7
clone_size: .
v_call: TRBV28
d_call: TRBD2
cdr3_nt: TGTGCCAGCAGGCGGCGGGGGGGCGTCTACGAGCAGTACTTC
cdr3_aa: CASRRRGGVYEQYF

j_call: TRBJ1-2
clone_size: .
v_call: TRBV30
d_call: TRBD1
cdr3_nt: TGTGCCTGGAGTGTGGGCTTCGGGACAGGGGGCTATGGCTACACCTTC
cdr3_aa: CAWSVGFGTGGYGYTF

j_call: TRBJ1-4
clone_size: once
v_call: TRBV7-9
d_call: .
cdr3_nt: TGTGCCAGCAGCTCGACAGCGACGAATAATGAAAAACTGTTTTTT
cdr3_aa: CASSSTATNNEKLFF

j_call: TRBJ1-4
clone_size: few
v_call: TRBV2
d_call: .
cdr3_nt: TGTGCCAGCAGTGTAGCATCGCGGTGGGATGAAAAACTGTTTTTT
cdr3_aa: CASSVASRWDEKLFF

j_call: TRBJ2-7
clone_size: .
v_call: TRBV7-2
d_call: TRBD1
cdr3_nt: TGTGCCAGCAGCAAACCCGGGACAGGGTCCTACGAGCAGTACTTC
cdr3_aa: CASSKPGTGSYEQYF

j_call: TRBJ1-1
clone_size: .
v_call: TRBV19
d_call: .
cdr3_nt: TGTGCCAGTAGTCGGGCAGGGCTGAACACTGAAGCTTTCTTT
cdr3_aa: CASSRAGLNTEAFF

j_call: TRBJ2-5
clone_size: once
v_call: TRBV5-1
d_call: TRBD2
cdr3_nt: TGCGCCAGCAGCTTGACGGGGGGGAGCCAAGAGACCCAGTACTTC
cdr3_aa: CASSLTGGSQETQYF

j_call: TRBJ1-1
clone_size: .
v_call: TRBV18
d_call: TRBD1
cdr3_nt: TGTGCCAGCTCACAACCCGGGACAGGTCGTGAAGCTTTCTTT
cdr3_aa: CASSQPGTGREAFF

j_call: TRBJ1-5
clone_size: .
v_call: TRBV5-5
d_call: TRBD1
cdr3_nt: TGTGCCAGCAGCTGGACAGGGAACAGCAATCAGCCCCAGCATTTT
cdr3_aa: CASSWTGNSNQPQHF

j_call: TRBJ1-2
clone_size: .
v_call: TRBV9
d_call: .
cdr3_nt: TGTGCCAGCAGCGTAGTGCGGGGAATTCATTATGGCTACACCTTC
cdr3_aa: CASSVVRGIHYGYTF

j_call: TRBJ2-7
clone_size: .
v_call: TRBV29-1
d_call: .
cdr3_nt: TGCAGCGTCGTAGCAGGGTACGTCGACGAGCAGTACTTC
cdr3_aa: CSVVAGYVDEQYF

j_call: TRBJ2-5
clone_size: .
v_call: TRBV19
d_call: TRBD1
cdr3_nt: TGTGCCAGTGCAACCGGGACAGTGGAGACCCAGTACTTC
cdr3_aa: CASATGTVETQYF

j_call: TRBJ2-5
clone_size: .
v_call: TRBV19
d_call: TRBD1
cdr3_nt: TGTGCCAGTAGTATAGACCTGACAGGGAATCAAGAGACCCAGTACTTC
cdr3_aa: CASSIDLTGNQETQYF

j_call: TRBJ1-6
clone_size: .
v_call: TRBV7-6
d_call: TRBD1
cdr3_nt: TGTGCCAGCAGCTTACGACAGGGGGATAATTCACCCCTCCACTTT
cdr3_aa: CASSLRQGDNSPLHF

j_call: TRBJ1-1
clone_size: .
v_call: TRBV5-6
d_call: TRBD1
cdr3_nt: TGTGCCAGCAGCAAAGGACAGGGCAACACTGAAGCTTTCTTT
cdr3_aa: CASSKGQGNTEAFF

j_call: TRBJ1-6
clone_size: few
v_call: TRBV5-5
d_call: TRBD1
cdr3_nt: TGTGCCAGCAGCTTGACAGGGGGGTCATCACCCCTCCACTTT
cdr3_aa: CASSLTGGSSPLHF

j_call: TRBJ2-3
clone_size: .
v_call: TRBV6-1
d_call: TRBD2
cdr3_nt: TGTGCCAGCAGTGAACTTACTAGCGGGGGAGTTAGCACAGATACGCAGTATTTT
cdr3_aa: CASSELTSGGVSTDTQYF

j_call: TRBJ2-7
clone_size: .
v_call: TRBV6-5
d_call: .
cdr3_nt: TGTGCCAGCAGTTACTCCTTTACAAACTACGAGCAGTACTTC
cdr3_aa: CASSYSFTNYEQYF

j_call: TRBJ2-7
clone_size: few
v_call: TRBV29-1
d_call: .
cdr3_nt: TGCAGCGTTTCGACAGGATCCTACGAGCAGTACTTC
cdr3_aa: CSVSTGSYEQYF

j_call: TRBJ2-3
clone_size: once
v_call: TRBV9
d_call: TRBD2
cdr3_nt: TGTGCCAGCAGCGTAGATCTAGCGGGGCAGACAGATACGCAGTATTTT
cdr3_aa: CASSVDLAGQTDTQYF

j_call: TRBJ2-1
clone_size: .
v_call: TRBV5-1
d_call: .
cdr3_nt: TGCGCCAGCAGCTTGAGTCAGGGCTCCTACAATGAGCAGTTCTTC
cdr3_aa: CASSLSQGSYNEQFF

j_call: TRBJ1-2
clone_size: .
v_call: TRBV4-1
d_call: .
cdr3_nt: TGCGCCAGCAGCCACGGACAGTCCAACGTTTATGGCTACACCTTC
cdr3_aa: CASSHGQSNVYGYTF

j_call: TRBJ2-1
clone_size: .
v_call: TRBV14
d_call: TRBD1
cdr3_nt: TGTGCCAGCAGCCAAGGAAGGACAGGGGAGGCCTACAATGAGCAGTTCTTC
cdr3_aa: CASSQGRTGEAYNEQFF

j_call: TRBJ1-2
clone_size: .
v_call: TRBV28
d_call: TRBD1
cdr3_nt: TGTGCCAGCAGTCCCGGATCGGGACAGGCCTTATATGGCTACACCTTC
cdr3_aa: CASSPGSGQALYGYTF

j_call: TRBJ1-1
clone_size: .
v_call: TRBV5-8
d_call: TRBD1
cdr3_nt: TGTGCCAGCAGCTTGTATACAGGGGTATACATGAACACTGAAGCTTTCTTT
cdr3_aa: CASSLYTGVYMNTEAFF

j_call: TRBJ2-7
clone_size: once
v_call: TRBV6-5
d_call: TRBD1
cdr3_nt: TGTGCCAGCAGCCACTCCCCATTACAGGGGGGCGAGCAGTACTTC
cdr3_aa: CASSHSPLQGGEQYF

j_call: TRBJ2-3
clone_size: .
v_call: TRBV11-3
d_call: .
cdr3_nt: TGTGCCAGCAGCCCTCGTACCCAGGGCGTCGCAGATACGCAGTATTTT
cdr3_aa: CASSPRTQGVADTQYF

j_call: TRBJ2-5
clone_size: .
v_call: TRBV5-6
d_call: .
cdr3_nt: TGTGCCAGCAGCTTGCGGCAGGGGATTATGGCCGCGGGGACCCAGTACTTC
cdr3_aa: CASSLRQGIMAAGTQYF

j_call: TRBJ1-6
clone_size: .
v_call: TRBV3-1/TRBV3-2
d_call: TRBD1
cdr3_nt: TGTGCCAGCAGCCAAGAATCAGGGGGCTATTCACCCCTCCACTTT
cdr3_aa: CASSQESGGYSPLHF

j_call: TRBJ2-7
clone_size: .
v_call: TRBV7-2
d_call: TRBD1
cdr3_nt: TGTGCCAGCAGCTTATGGAGACAGGGGGCGAACGAGCAGTACTTC
cdr3_aa: CASSLWRQGANEQYF

j_call: TRBJ1-1
clone_size: .
v_call: TRBV6-4
d_call: .
cdr3_nt: TGTGCCAGCGACTGGCACAGGGTCTTTAACACTGAAGCTTTCTTT
cdr3_aa: CASDWHRVFNTEAFF

j_call: TRBJ2-1
clone_size: few
v_call: TRBV20-1
d_call: TRBD2
cdr3_nt: TGCAGTGCTAGTCTTTCGTCCAGCGGGGGGCTGGGTGAGCAGTTCTTC
cdr3_aa: CSASLSSSGGLGEQFF

j_call: TRBJ1-2
clone_size: .
v_call: TRBV27
d_call: TRBD1
cdr3_nt: TGTGCCAGCAGCTACAGGGGGTGGCAGTCCTATGGCTACACCTTC
cdr3_aa: CASSYRGWQSYGYTF

j_call: TRBJ2-3
clone_size: few
v_call: TRBV4-2
d_call: TRBD2
cdr3_nt: TGTGCCAGCAGCCAAGTAGCGGGGGGGCCAGATACGCAGTATTTT
cdr3_aa: CASSQVAGGPDTQYF

j_call: TRBJ1-6
clone_size: .
v_call: TRBV30
d_call: .
cdr3_nt: TGTGCCTGGAGTGTCCGGTCCGCCTGGGCCAATTCACCCCTCCACTTT
cdr3_aa: CAWSVRSAWANSPLHF

j_call: TRBJ2-3
clone_size: few
v_call: TRBV3-1/TRBV3-2
d_call: TRBD1
cdr3_nt: TGTGCCAGCAGCCAAGACGGACAGGGGGTGCATGGAGATACGCAGTATTTT
cdr3_aa: CASSQDGQGVHGDTQYF

j_call: TRBJ1-1
clone_size: once
v_call: TRBV6-4
d_call: .
cdr3_nt: TGTGCCAGCAGTCTATACGGACAGAACACTGAAGCTTTCTTT
cdr3_aa: CASSLYGQNTEAFF

j_call: TRBJ1-6
clone_size: .
v_call: TRBV14
d_call: .
cdr3_nt: TGTGCCAGCAGCCTTGAACCAGTGGTCTATAATTCACCCCTCCACTTT
cdr3_aa: CASSLEPVVYNSPLHF

j_call: TRBJ2-6
clone_size: .
v_call: TRBV6-6
d_call: .
cdr3_nt: TGTGCCAGCAGTTACCGTCGAACTTCTGGGGCCAACGTCCTGACTTTC
cdr3_aa: CASSYRRTSGANVLTF

j_call: TRBJ2-3
clone_size: .
v_call: TRBV6-6
d_call: .
cdr3_nt: TGTGCCAGCAGTTCTCCGGGTACGCAGTATTTT
cdr3_aa: CASSSPGTQYF

j_call: TRBJ1-6
clone_size: .
v_call: TRBV11-2
d_call: .
cdr3_nt: TGTGCCAGCAGCTTAGGGCAGGGGAATTCACCCCTCCACTTT
cdr3_aa: CASSLGQGNSPLHF

j_call: TRBJ1-5
clone_size: .
v_call: TRBV6-5
d_call: TRBD1
cdr3_nt: TGTGCCAGCACCCTACCAGGGGGCGCCGGGCAGCCCCAGCATTTT
cdr3_aa: CASTLPGGAGQPQHF

j_call: TRBJ2-1
clone_size: .
v_call: TRBV7-2
d_call: .
cdr3_nt: TGTGCCAGCAGCCACCCGGGACTGGAATACAATGAGCAGTTCTTC
cdr3_aa: CASSHPGLEYNEQFF

j_call: TRBJ2-5
clone_size: .
v_call: TRBV3-1/TRBV3-2
d_call: TRBD2
cdr3_nt: TGTGCCAGCAGCTTACGTACCGGGACTAGCGGACAAGAGACCCAGTACTTC
cdr3_aa: CASSLRTGTSGQETQYF

j_call: TRBJ1-5
clone_size: .
v_call: TRBV27
d_call: .
cdr3_nt: TGTGCCAGCACCACAGGGCGCAATCAGCCCCAGCATTTT
cdr3_aa: CASTTGRNQPQHF

j_call: TRBJ2-3
clone_size: .
v_call: TRBV3-1/TRBV3-2
d_call: TRBD2
cdr3_nt: TGTGCCAGCAGCCTCGGACTAGCGGGGGTCAGCACAGATACGCAGTATTTT
cdr3_aa: CASSLGLAGVSTDTQYF

j_call: TRBJ2-1
clone_size: few
v_call: TRBV3-1/TRBV3-2
d_call: .
cdr3_nt: TGTGCCAGCAGGGGGGGTGGGAATGAGCAGTTCTTC
cdr3_aa: CASRGGGNEQFF